The 15 T cell receptor beta chains listed next were all sequenced from one sample in a study of T cell changes during pregnancy in multiple sclerosis. Assay used: immunoSEQ multiplex PCR; TCRdb lists only in-frame clones, some missing. In the table there are more than 35,000 clones, more than 75% of which are singletons. The source was CD8+ T cells from peripheral blood mononuclear cells, collected after pregnancy. Receptor source: a female donor in good health, enrolled as a control in a pregnancy study.

This chain uses TRBV4-3 with TRBJ1-1, with D possibly matching TRBD1 (5 bases). CDR3 size: 15 residues. V was shortened by 5 bases and J by 0 bases, with 13 bases between the two germline ends. Germline loops: CDR1 LGHNA, CDR2 YSLEER. DNA of the CDR3: TGCGCCAGCAGCGCCTCACAGGAGATGAACACTGAAGCTTTCTTT. Translating gives CASSASQEMNTEAFF.

The CDR3 coding sequence is TGTGCCAGCAGTCCGGGACTAGCGAACACCGGGGAGCTGTTTTTT. Protein: CASSPGLANTGELFF. The rearrangement uses TRBV6-4 and TRBJ2-2; 8 bases line up with TRBD2. CDR3 length: 15 residues. CDR1 and CDR2 (germline): MRHNA, SNTAGT. J lost 0 bases, V lost 5 bases, and 2 bases had no gene match.

The chain uses TRBV27 and TRBJ2-7; TRBD1 might be the D (5 bases). Trimming cost V 10 bases and J 1 base, with 20 bases left between them. The CDR3 spans 15 residues. Germline V gene sequence: CDR1 MNHEY, CDR2 SMNVEV (reference sequence). CDR3 bases: TGTGCCACCCGCCCGTGGCACCAGGGATCCTACGAGCAGTACTTC. The encoded protein is CATRPWHQGSYEQYF.

This chain links TRBV27 with TRBJ2-3, with D unclear. The V gene's germline CDR1 is MNHEY and CDR2 SMNVEV (reference sequence). CDR3 size: 15 residues. Trimming stripped 5 bases from V and 2 bases from J, with 14 bases between. CDR3 in DNA: TGTGCCAGCAGTATCCACCGCGGTAACACAGATACGCAGTATTTT. Amino acids: CASSIHRGNTDTQYF.

The gene calls are TRBV11-2 and TRBJ1-5, with a weak D call TRBD1 (5 bases). Trimming took 6 bases from V and 3 from J, leaving 15 bases between them. Germline V gene sequence: CDR1 SGHAT, CDR2 FQNNGV. The CDR3 is made up of 15 amino acids. The CDR3 protein is CASSFTGDPNQPQHF. The CDR3 DNA is TGTGCCAGCAGTTTCACGGGGGACCCCAATCAGCCCCAGCATTTT.

The chain links TRBV5-4 to TRBJ1-6; TRBD1 agrees at 7 bases. Trimming cost V 1 base and J 7 bases; bases outside gene matches: 5. Germline V gene lookup returns CDR1 SGHNT and CDR2 YYREEE (reference sequence). The CDR3 totals 15 residues. The CDR3 coding sequence is TGTGCCAGCAGCTTGTTATCACAGGGGAATTCACCCCTCCACTTT. Translating gives CASSLLSQGNSPLHF.

The rearrangement joins TRBV27 to TRBJ2-7, with TRBD1 identical over 8 bases. V was pared by 3 bases and J by 1 base, with 5 bases of the junction left unmatched. The CDR3 contains 15 residues. Germline CDR1 is MNHEY and CDR2 is SMNVEV (reference sequence). The CDR3 sequence is CASSLGTGHSYEQYF. The CDR3 coding sequence is TGTGCCAGCAGTTTGGGGACAGGTCATTCCTACGAGCAGTACTTC.

The rearrangement uses TRBV9 and TRBJ1-1, with D hard to call. Germline-derived CDR1 and CDR2 are SGDLS and YYNGEE. The V end was cut by 0 bases, the J end by 1 base, with 7 bases between. The length of the CDR3 is 14 residues. CDR3 region: CASSVAERNTEAFF. The CDR3 coding sequence is TGTGCCAGCAGCGTAGCCGAGAGGAACACTGAAGCTTTCTTT.

The chain carries TRBV7-9 and TRBJ1-1; D is unresolved. In germline, CDR1 is SEHNR, CDR2 FQNEAQ (reference sequence). This CDR3 is 16 amino acids long. Trimming shortened V by 4 bases and J by 3 bases, and 18 bases separated the two germline ends. The CDR3 sequence: CASSSDTRSSHTEAFF. The CDR3 nucleotides are TGTGCCAGCAGCTCTGATACCAGGTCCTCCCACACTGAAGCTTTCTTT.

This chain links TRBV10-3 with TRBJ1-2, with 8 bases matching TRBD1. J gave up 4 bases and V 6 bases, and 7 bases lay outside the gene matches. This CDR3 is 14 amino acids long. The germline CDR1 and CDR2 sequences are ENHRY and SYGVKD. CDR3 nucleotide sequence: TGTGCCATCAGCTCCGGGACAGGAACCTATGGCTACACCTTC. This sequence encodes CAISSGTGTYGYTF.

The sample holds a few counts of this clone. The chain uses TRBV9 and TRBJ1-1; tentatively, D is TRBD1 (5 bases). The V end was cut by 0 bases, the J end by 0 bases, with 12 bases between. The CDR3 extends over 16 amino acids. Germline V lookup: CDR1 SGDLS, CDR2 YYNGEE. CDR3 region: CASSVGFGGMNTEAFF. Here the CDR3 DNA reads TGTGCCAGCAGCGTAGGTTTCGGGGGAATGAACACTGAAGCTTTCTTT. The variable domain in full, completed from reference TRBV9 and TRBJ1-1, reads DSGVTQTPKHLITATGQRVTLRCSPRSGDLSVYWYQQSLDQGLQFLIQYYNGEERAKGNILERFSAQQFPDLHSELNLSSLELGDSALYFCASSVGFGGMNTEAFFGQGTRLTVV.

The chain recombines TRBV9 with TRBJ2-3, with TRBD2 matching 7 bases. The CDR3 loop spans 14 amino acids. The germline CDR1 and CDR2 sequences are SGDLS and YYNGEE. Losses at the gene ends were 2 bases for V and 5 bases for J; bases not matched to a gene: 5. CDR3 DNA sequence: TGTGCCAGCAGCGTGTCGGGGAGGGAAGATACGCAGTATTTT. Its translation is CASSVSGREDTQYF.

This clone was seen only once. The chain carries TRBV9 and TRBJ2-7, with TRBD1 identical over 10 bases. Germline-derived CDR1 and CDR2 are SGDLS and YYNGEE. V lost 3 bases and J lost 4; bases outside the gene matches: 10. CDR3 size: 16 residues. For the CDR3, the DNA is TGTGCCAGCAGCGAGGGACAGGGGTATGGGACTTACGAGCAGTACTTC. Protein sequence: CASSEGQGYGTYEQYF.

V usage is TRBV4-1 and J usage is TRBJ1-2; TRBD1 agrees at 7 bases. Germline V gene lookup returns CDR1 MGHRA and CDR2 YSYEKL. The CDR3 loop spans 17 amino acids. V was clipped by 9 bases and J by 5 bases; unmatched bases: 21. The CDR3 coding sequence is TGCGCCAGTTACCCCTCCTTTTCCGGGACAGACCTTTATGGCTACACCTTC. It codes for CASYPSFSGTDLYGYTF.

This chain links TRBV10-3 with TRBJ1-1; 9 positions agree with TRBD1. The V gene end was trimmed by 5 bases and the J gene end by 1 base; junction bases not matched to a gene: 2. In germline, CDR1 is ENHRY, CDR2 SYGVKD. This CDR3 is 14 amino acids long. The CDR3 is CAISPGQGNTEAFF. CDR3 bases: TGTGCCATCAGTCCGGGACAGGGGAACACTGAAGCTTTCTTT.